A selection of T cell receptor beta chains follows, all from one sample in a study of a mutant IDH1 vaccine in newly diagnosed glioma. Antigen specificity for these receptors is unknown. Sequenced by immunoSEQ multiplex PCR; TCRdb stores in-frame clones only, minus some. Of roughly 74,000 clones listed, 85% were seen once; the top ten hold roughly 2%. This specimen was PBMCs, taken from a glioma patient whose treatment included an IDH1 peptide vaccine. These receptors all stem from a man aged 25-40 years with glioma. Some clones in this sample may be carry-over from other donors' samples. CDR3s include the opening cysteine and the closing phenylalanine or tryptophan. The D gene is left open where the match is weak. Size is stated for part of the rows, as once, few or many counts, or as a class when the clone is expanded.

TRBV28,TRBJ2-7,TRBD2,-,CASSGTSGGPISYEQYF,TGTGCCAGCTCAGGGACTAGCGGGGGGCCGATCTCCTACGAGCAGTACTTC
TRBV30,TRBJ2-7,TRBD2,-,CAWNSGGRGEQYF,TGTGCCTGGAACAGCGGGGGCCGAGGAGAGCAGTACTTC
TRBV28,TRBJ2-7,-,-,CASSPAHSYEQYF,TGTGCCAGCAGTCCAGCCCACTCCTACGAGCAGTACTTC
TRBV28,TRBJ2-1,-,-,CASSLSLEGVIEYEQFF,TGTGCCAGCAGTTTATCCCTCGAGGGAGTGATAGAGTATGAGCAGTTCTTC
TRBV28,TRBJ2-5,TRBD2,-,CASGRGGGLGETQYF,TGTGCCAGCGGGAGGGGCGGGGGACTAGGAGAGACCCAGTACTTC
TRBV6-1,TRBJ2-5,-,-,CASSEWWGRGAKTQYF,TGTGCCAGCAGTGAATGGTGGGGGCGCGGTGCGAAGACCCAGTACTTC
TRBV11-3,TRBJ1-2,-,once,CASSFRVSNYGYTF,TGTGCCAGCAGCTTTCGGGTTTCTAACTATGGCTACACCTTC
TRBV14,TRBJ1-1,TRBD1,-,CASSPRQGKHPEAFF,TGTGCCAGCAGCCCGAGACAGGGTAAGCACCCTGAAGCTTTCTTT
TRBV7-9,TRBJ2-7,-,-,CASSPTPYEQYF,TGTGCCAGCAGCCCAACTCCCTACGAGCAGTACTTC
TRBV4-3,TRBJ2-3,-,-,CASSWQSGPTDTQYF,TGCGCCAGCAGCTGGCAGAGCGGGCCCACAGATACGCAGTATTTT
TRBV5-1,TRBJ2-3,-,-,CASSSRWDSSTDTQYF,TGCGCCAGCAGCAGTCGTTGGGATTCTAGCACAGATACGCAGTATTTT
TRBV5-4,TRBJ2-2,-,-,CASSLGLSSATGELFF,TGTGCCAGCAGCTTGGGGCTCTCGTCAGCCACCGGGGAGCTGTTTTTT
TRBV28,TRBJ1-3,-,-,CASSFGTAGNTIYF,TGTGCCAGCAGTTTCGGGACGGCGGGAAACACCATATATTTT
TRBV5-1,TRBJ2-7,TRBD1,-,CASSEGQPDEQYF,TGCGCCAGCAGCGAGGGACAGCCTGACGAGCAGTACTTC
TRBV15,TRBJ1-3,-,-,CATSRAPPSSSGNTIYF,TGTGCCACCAGCAGGGCTCCGCCGTCTTCCTCTGGAAACACCATATATTTT
TRBV7-9,TRBJ2-2,-,-,CASIVGIPPGELFF,TGTGCCAGCATCGTCGGGATTCCTCCCGGGGAGCTGTTTTTT
TRBV28,TRBJ1-5,-,-,CASSLFRYSNQPQHF,TGTGCCAGCAGTTTATTCAGATATAGCAATCAGCCCCAGCATTTT
TRBV9,TRBJ2-1,-,-,CASSVEEGSWNEQFF,TGTGCCAGCAGCGTAGAAGAGGGCAGCTGGAATGAGCAGTTCTTC
TRBV30,TRBJ1-4,-,-,CAWNRLTRSTNEKLFF,TGTGCCTGGAATCGCCTCACGAGGTCGACTAATGAAAAACTGTTTTTT
TRBV2,TRBJ1-2,TRBD1,-,CASNPDRVLYGYTF,TGTGCCAGCAACCCGGACAGGGTACTCTATGGCTACACCTTC
TRBV27,TRBJ1-1,-,-,CASSFKAALNTEAFF,TGTGCCAGCAGTTTTAAGGCAGCCCTGAACACTGAAGCTTTCTTT
TRBV5-6,TRBJ2-5,-,-,CASSLEGETQYF,TGTGCCAGCAGCTTGGAGGGTGAGACCCAGTACTTC
TRBV5-1,TRBJ2-3,TRBD2,-,CASSYMTLRREVGDTQYF,TGCGCCAGCAGTTATATGACCCTCCGGCGGGAGGTGGGAGATACGCAGTATTTT
TRBV4-3,TRBJ1-1,-,-,CASSQVARGGTEAFF,TGCGCCAGCAGCCAAGTTGCGCGGGGAGGAACTGAAGCTTTCTTT
TRBV6-5,TRBJ1-6,-,-,CASSLRGSPLHF,TGTGCCAGCAGTTTAAGGGGCTCACCCCTCCACTTT
TRBV19,TRBJ2-7,TRBD2,-,CASSRDGGNYEQYF,TGTGCCAGTAGTAGGGACGGGGGGAACTACGAGCAGTACTTC
TRBV9,TRBJ1-2,-,-,CASIDDRRGGYTF,TGTGCCAGCATCGACGACAGAAGAGGCGGCTACACCTTC
TRBV5-1,TRBJ2-5,TRBD2,-,CASSPTSARETQYF,TGCGCCAGCAGCCCTACTAGCGCTAGGGAGACCCAGTACTTC
TRBV11-2,TRBJ2-1,TRBD2,-,CASSLGQTSGGYNEQFF,TGTGCCAGCAGCTTGGGTCAGACTAGCGGGGGCTACAATGAGCAGTTCTTC